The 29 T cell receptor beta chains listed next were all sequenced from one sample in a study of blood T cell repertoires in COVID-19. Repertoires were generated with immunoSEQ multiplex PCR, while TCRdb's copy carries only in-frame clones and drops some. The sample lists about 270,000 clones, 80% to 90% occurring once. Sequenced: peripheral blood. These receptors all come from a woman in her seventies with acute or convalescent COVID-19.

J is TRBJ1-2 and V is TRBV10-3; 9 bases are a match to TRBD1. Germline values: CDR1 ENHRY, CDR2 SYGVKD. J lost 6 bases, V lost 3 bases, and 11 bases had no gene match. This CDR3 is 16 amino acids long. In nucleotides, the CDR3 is TGTGCCATCAGTGATTACCTTAGACAGGGGGGAGATGGCTACACCTTC. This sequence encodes CAISDYLRQGGDGYTF.

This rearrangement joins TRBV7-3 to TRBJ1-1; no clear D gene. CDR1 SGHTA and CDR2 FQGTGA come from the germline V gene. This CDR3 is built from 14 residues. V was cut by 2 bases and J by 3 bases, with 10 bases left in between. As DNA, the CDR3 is TGTGCCAGCAGCTTAGAGGTTTGGGACACTGAAGCTTTCTTT. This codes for CASSLEVWDTEAFF.

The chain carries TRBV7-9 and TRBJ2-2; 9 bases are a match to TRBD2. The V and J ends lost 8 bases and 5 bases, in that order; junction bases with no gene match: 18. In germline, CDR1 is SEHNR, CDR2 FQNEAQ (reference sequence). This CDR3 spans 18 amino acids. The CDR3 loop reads CASSSDLSGGRNTGELFF. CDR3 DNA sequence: TGTGCCAGCTCATCGGATCTGAGCGGGGGGCGAAATACCGGGGAGCTGTTTTTT.

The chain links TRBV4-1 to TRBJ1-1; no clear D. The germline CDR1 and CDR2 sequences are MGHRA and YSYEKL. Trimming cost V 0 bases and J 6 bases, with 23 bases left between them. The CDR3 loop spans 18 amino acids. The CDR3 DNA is TGCGCCAGCAGCCAAGATCGAGGACGGGGAGGTCGATTACCTGAAGCTTTCTTT. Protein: CASSQDRGRGGRLPEAFF.

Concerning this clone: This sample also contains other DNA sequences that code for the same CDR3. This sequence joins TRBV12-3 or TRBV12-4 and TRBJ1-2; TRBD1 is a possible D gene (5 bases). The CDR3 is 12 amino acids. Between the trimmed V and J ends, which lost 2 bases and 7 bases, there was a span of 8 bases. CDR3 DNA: TGTGCCAGCAGTTTACAGGGTGGTGGCTACACCTTC. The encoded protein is CASSLQGGGYTF.

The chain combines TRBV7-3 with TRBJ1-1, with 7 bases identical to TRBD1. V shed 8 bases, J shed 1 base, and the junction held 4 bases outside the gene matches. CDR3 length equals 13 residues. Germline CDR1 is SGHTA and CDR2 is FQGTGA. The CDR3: CASGRQGNTEAFF. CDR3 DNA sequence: TGTGCCAGCGGTCGACAGGGGAACACTGAAGCTTTCTTT.

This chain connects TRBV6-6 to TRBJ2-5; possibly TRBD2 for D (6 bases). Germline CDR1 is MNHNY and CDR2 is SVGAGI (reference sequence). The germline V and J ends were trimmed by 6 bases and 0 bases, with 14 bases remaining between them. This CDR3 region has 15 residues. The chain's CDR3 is CASSPSREHQETQYF. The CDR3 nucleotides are TGTGCCAGCAGCCCCTCCCGGGAGCACCAAGAGACCCAGTACTTC.

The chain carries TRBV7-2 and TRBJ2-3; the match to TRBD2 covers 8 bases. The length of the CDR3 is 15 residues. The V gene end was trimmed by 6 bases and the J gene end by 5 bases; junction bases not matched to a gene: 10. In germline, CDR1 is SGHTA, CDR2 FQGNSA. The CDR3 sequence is CASSLRIGGGDTQYF. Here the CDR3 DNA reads TGTGCCAGCAGTTTACGCATCGGGGGGGGAGATACGCAGTATTTT.

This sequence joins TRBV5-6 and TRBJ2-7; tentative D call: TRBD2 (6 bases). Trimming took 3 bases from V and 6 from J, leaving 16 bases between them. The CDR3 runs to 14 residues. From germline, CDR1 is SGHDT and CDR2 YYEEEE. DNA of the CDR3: TGTGCCAGCAGCTGGAGGGCCCCAGCGGGCGAGCAGTACTTC. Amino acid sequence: CASSWRAPAGEQYF.

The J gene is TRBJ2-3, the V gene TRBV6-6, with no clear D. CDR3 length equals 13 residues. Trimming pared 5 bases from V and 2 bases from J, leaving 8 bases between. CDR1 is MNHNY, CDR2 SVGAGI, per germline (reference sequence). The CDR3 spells CASSTSATDTQYF. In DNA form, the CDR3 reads TGTGCCAGCAGTACGAGTGCCACAGATACGCAGTATTTT.

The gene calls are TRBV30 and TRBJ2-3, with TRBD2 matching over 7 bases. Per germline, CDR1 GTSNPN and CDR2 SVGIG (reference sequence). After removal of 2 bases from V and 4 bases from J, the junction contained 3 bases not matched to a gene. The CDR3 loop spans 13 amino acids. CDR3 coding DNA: TGTGCCTGGAGTTCCGGACTAGCAGATACGCAGTATTTT. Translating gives CAWSSGLADTQYF.

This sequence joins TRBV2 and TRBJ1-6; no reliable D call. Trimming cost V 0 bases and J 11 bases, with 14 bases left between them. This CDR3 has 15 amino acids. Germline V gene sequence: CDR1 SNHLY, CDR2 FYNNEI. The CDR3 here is CASSEAIRGFTPLHF. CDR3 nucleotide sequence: TGTGCCAGCAGTGAAGCGATACGAGGGTTTACACCCCTCCACTTT.

CDR3 in DNA: TGTGCCAGCAGTGAGCCCGGCTCCTACAATGAGCAGTTCTTC. Protein: CASSEPGSYNEQFF. The chain links TRBV25-1 to TRBJ2-1, with unresolved D. This CDR3 is built from 14 residues. CDR1 and CDR2 from the germline V gene are MGHDK and SYGVNS. V shed 3 bases and J shed 0 bases, with 6 bases lying between them. The complete variable domain, with remaining parts taken from reference TRBV25-1 and TRBJ2-1, reads EADIYQTPRYLVIGTGKKITLECSQTMGHDKMYWYQQDPGMELHLIHYSYGVNSTEKGDLSSESTVSRIRTEHFPLTLESARPSHTSQYLCASSEPGSYNEQFFGPGTRLTVL.

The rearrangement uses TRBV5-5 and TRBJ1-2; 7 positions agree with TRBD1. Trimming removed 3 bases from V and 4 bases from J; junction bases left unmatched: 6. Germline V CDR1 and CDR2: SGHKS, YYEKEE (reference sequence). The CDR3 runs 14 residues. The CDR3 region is CASSSPGQPYGYTF. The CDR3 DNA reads TGTGCCAGCAGCTCTCCGGGACAGCCCTATGGCTACACCTTC.

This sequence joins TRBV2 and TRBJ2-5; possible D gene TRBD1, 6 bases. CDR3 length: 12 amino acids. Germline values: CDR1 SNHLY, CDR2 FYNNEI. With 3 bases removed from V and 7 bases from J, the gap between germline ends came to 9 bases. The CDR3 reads CASSDRGVTQYF. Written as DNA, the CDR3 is TGTGCCAGCAGTGACAGGGGAGTGACCCAGTACTTC.

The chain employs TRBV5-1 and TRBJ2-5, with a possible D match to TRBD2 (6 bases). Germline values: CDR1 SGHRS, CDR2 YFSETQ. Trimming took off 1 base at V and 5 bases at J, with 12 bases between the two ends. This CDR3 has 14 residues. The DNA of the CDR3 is TGCGCCAGCAGCTTGACTAGCTTGGGGGAGACCCAGTACTTC. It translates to CASSLTSLGETQYF.

In DNA form, the CDR3 reads TGTGCCAGCAGCCAACTAGGAAACACCATATATTTT. Amino acids: CASSQLGNTIYF. The gene calls are TRBV3-1 (or the pseudogene TRBV3-2) and TRBJ1-3; D is unresolved. The germline gives CDR1 LGHDT, CDR2 YNNKEL (reference sequence). V was clipped by 2 bases and J by 4 bases, with 3 bases between them. The CDR3 spans 12 residues.

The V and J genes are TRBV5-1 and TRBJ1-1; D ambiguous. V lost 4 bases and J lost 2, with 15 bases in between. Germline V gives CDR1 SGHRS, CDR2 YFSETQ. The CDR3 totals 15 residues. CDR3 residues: CASSREGTPNTEAFF. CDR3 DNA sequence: TGCGCCAGCAGCAGGGAGGGAACACCCAACACTGAAGCTTTCTTT. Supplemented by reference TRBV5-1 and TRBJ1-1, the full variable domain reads KAGVTQTPRYLIKTRGQQVTLSCSPISGHRSVSWYQQTPGQGLQFLFEYFSETQRNKGNFPGRFSGRQFSNSRSEMNVSTLELGDSALYLCASSREGTPNTEAFFGQGTRLTVV.

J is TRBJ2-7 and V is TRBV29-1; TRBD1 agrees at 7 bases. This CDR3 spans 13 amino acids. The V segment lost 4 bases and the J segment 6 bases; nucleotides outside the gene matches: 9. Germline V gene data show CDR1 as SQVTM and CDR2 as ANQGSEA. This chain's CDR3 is CSVASRQGGEQYF. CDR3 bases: TGCAGCGTTGCATCCAGACAGGGTGGCGAGCAGTACTTC.

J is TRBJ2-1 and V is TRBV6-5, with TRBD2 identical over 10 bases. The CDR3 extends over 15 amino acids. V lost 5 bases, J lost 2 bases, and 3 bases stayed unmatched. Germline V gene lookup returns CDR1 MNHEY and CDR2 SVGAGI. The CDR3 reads CASSPSGGPYNEQFF. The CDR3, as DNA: TGTGCCAGCAGTCCTAGCGGGGGCCCCTACAATGAGCAGTTCTTC.

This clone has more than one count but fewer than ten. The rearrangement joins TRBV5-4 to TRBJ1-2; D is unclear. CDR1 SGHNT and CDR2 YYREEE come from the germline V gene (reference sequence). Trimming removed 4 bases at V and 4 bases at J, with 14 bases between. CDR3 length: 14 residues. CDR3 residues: CASSLPGVIYGYTF. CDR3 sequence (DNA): TGTGCCAGCAGCCTACCCGGGGTGATCTATGGCTACACCTTC.

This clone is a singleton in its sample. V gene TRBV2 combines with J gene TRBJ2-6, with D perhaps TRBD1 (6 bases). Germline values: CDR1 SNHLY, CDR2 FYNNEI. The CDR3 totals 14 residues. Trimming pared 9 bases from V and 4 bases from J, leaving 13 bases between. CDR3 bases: TGTGCCAGGAACAGGGAGTCCGGGGCCAACGTCCTGACTTTC. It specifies CARNRESGANVLTF. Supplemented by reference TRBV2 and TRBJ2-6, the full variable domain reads EPEVTQTPSHQVTQMGQEVILRCVPISNHLYFYWYRQILGQKVEFLVSFYNNEISEKSEIFDDQFSVERPDGSNFTLKIRSTKLEDSAMYFCARNRESGANVLTFGAGSRLTVL.

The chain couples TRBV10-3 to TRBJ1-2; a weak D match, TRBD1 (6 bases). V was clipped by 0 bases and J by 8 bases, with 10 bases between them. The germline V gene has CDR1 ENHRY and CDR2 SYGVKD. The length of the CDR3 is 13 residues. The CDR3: CAISESGAGGYTF. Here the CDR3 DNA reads TGTGCCATCAGTGAGTCGGGGGCCGGGGGCTACACCTTC.

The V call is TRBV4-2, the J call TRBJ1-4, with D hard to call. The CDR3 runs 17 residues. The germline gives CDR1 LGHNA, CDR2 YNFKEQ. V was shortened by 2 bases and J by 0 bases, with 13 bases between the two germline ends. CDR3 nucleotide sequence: TGTGCCAGCAGCCAATTTCACAGTCAGTCAACTAATGAAAAACTGTTTTTT. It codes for CASSQFHSQSTNEKLFF.

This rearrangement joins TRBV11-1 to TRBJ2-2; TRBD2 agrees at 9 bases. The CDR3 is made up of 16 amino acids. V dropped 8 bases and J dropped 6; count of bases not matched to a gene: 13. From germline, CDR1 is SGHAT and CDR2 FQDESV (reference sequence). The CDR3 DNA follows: TGTGCCAGCTCCGGACGTTGGCGGGGGGGCTCCGGGGAGCTGTTTTTT. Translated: CASSGRWRGGSGELFF. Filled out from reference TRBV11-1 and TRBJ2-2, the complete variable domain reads EAEVAQSPRYKITEKSQAVAFWCDPISGHATLYWYRQILGQGPELLVQFQDESVVDDSQLPKDRFSAERLKGVDSTLKIQPAELGDSAMYLCASSGRWRGGSGELFFGEGSRLTVL.

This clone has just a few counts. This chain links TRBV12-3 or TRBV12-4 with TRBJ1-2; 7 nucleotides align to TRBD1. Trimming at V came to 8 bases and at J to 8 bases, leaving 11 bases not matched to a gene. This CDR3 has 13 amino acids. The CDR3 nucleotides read TGTGCCAGCGATAGCGACAGGGAATACGGCTACACCTTC. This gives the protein CASDSDREYGYTF.

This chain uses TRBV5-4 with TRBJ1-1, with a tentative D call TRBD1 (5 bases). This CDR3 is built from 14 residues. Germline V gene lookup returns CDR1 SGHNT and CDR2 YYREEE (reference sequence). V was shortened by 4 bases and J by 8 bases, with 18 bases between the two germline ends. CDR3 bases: TGTGCCAGCAGCCCCGGGGGGGGTTTGGTGGAAGCTTTCTTT. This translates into CASSPGGGLVEAFF. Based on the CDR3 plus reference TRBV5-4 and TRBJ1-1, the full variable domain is ETGVTQSPTHLIKTRGQQVTLRCSSQSGHNTVSWYQQALGQGPQFIFQYYREEENGRGNFPPRFSGLQFPNYSSELNVNALELDDSALYLCASSPGGGLVEAFFGQGTRLTVV.

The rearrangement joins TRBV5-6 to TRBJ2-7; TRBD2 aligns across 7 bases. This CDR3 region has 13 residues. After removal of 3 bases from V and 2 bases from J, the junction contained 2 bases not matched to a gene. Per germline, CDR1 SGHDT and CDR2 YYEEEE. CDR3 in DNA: TGTGCCAGCAGCTATAGCGGGCCCTACGAGCAGTACTTC. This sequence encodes CASSYSGPYEQYF.

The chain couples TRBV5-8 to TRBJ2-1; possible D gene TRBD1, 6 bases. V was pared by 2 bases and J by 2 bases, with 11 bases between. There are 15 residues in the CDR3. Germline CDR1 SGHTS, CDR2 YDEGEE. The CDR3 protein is CASSFTGGPYNEQFF. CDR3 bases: TGTGCCAGCAGCTTCACTGGGGGCCCCTACAATGAGCAGTTCTTC.